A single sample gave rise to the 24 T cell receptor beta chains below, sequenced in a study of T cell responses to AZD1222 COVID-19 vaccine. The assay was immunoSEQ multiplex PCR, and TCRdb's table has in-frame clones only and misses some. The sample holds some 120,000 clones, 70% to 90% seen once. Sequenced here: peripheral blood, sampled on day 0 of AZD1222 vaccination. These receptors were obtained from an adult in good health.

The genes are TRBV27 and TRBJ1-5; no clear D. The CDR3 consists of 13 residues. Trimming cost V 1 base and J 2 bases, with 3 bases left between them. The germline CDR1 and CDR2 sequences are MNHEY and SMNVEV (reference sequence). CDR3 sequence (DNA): TGTGCCAGCAGTTTATACCGCAATCAGCCCCAGCATTTT. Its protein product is CASSLYRNQPQHF.

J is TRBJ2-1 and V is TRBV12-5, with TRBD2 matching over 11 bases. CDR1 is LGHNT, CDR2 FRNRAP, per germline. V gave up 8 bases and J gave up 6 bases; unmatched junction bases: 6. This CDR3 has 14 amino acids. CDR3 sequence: CASIGTSGSNEQFF. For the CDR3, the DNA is TGTGCTAGTATCGGGACTAGCGGTTCCAATGAGCAGTTCTTC. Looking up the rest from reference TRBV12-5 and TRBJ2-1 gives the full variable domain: DARVTQTPRHKVTEMGQEVTMRCQPILGHNTVFWYRQTMMQGLELLAYFRNRAPLDDSGMPKDRFSAEMPDATLATLKIQPSEPRDSAVYFCASIGTSGSNEQFFGPGTRLTVL.

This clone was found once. DNA for the CDR3: TGTGCCTGGAGTGTACGCAGGGTTGGCGCTTTCTTT. Protein product: CAWSVRRVGAFF. The rearrangement joins TRBV30 to TRBJ1-1; a weak D match, TRBD1 (5 bases). Germline loops: CDR1 GTSNPN, CDR2 SVGIG (reference sequence). The V end was cut by 0 bases, the J end by 11 bases, with 13 bases between. This CDR3 spans 12 amino acids.

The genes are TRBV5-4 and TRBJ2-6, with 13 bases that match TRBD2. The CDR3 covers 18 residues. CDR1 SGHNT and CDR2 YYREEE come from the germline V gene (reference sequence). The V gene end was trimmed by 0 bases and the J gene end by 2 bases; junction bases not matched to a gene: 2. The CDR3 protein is CASSLELAGGAGANVLTF. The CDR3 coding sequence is TGTGCCAGCAGCTTGGAACTAGCGGGAGGGGCTGGGGCCAACGTCCTGACTTTC.

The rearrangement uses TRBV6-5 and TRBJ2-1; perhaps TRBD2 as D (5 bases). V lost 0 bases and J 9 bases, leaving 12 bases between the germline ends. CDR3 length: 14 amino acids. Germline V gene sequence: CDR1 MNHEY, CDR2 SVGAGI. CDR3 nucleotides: TGTGCCAGCAGTTACTCAACAACTCGGGGTGAGCAGTTCTTC. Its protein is CASSYSTTRGEQFF.

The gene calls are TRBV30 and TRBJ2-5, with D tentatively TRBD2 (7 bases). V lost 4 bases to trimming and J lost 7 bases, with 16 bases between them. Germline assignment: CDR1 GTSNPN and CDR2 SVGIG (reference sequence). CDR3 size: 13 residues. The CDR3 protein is CAWKYSGGPTQYF. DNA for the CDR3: TGTGCCTGGAAGTATTCGGGGGGCCCGACCCAGTACTTC.

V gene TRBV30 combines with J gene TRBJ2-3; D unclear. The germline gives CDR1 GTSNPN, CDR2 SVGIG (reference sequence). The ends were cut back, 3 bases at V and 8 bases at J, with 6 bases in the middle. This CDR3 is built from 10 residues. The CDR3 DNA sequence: TGTGCCTGGAGGCGCGGTACGCAGTATTTT. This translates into CAWRRGTQYF. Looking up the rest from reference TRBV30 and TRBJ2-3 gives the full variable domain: SQTIHQWPATLVQPVGSPLSLECTVEGTSNPNLYWYRQAAGRGLQLLFYSVGIGQISSEVPQNLSASRPQDRQFILSSKKLLLSDSGFYLCAWRRGTQYFGPGTRLTVL.

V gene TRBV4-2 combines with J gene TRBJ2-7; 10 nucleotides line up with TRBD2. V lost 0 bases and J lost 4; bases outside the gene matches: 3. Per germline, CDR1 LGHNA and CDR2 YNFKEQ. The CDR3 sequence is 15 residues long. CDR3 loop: CASSQDLAGVYEQYF. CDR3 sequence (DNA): TGTGCCAGCAGCCAAGACCTAGCGGGGGTGTACGAGCAGTACTTC.

The CDR3 DNA reads as TGTGCCAGCAGTTTAATTGAGAACGAGCAGTACTTC. It specifies CASSLIENEQYF. V gene TRBV12-3 or TRBV12-4 combines with J gene TRBJ2-7; no reliable D call. The CDR3 totals 12 residues. Trimming removed 2 bases from V and 5 bases from J, with 7 bases in between.

In DNA, the CDR3 is TGTGCCAGCAGACCGACAGTTTATAGCAATCAGCCCCAGCATTTT. This gives the protein CASRPTVYSNQPQHF. This rearrangement joins TRBV6-5 to TRBJ1-5, with TRBD1 as a possible D gene (5 bases). V shed 6 bases and J shed 0 bases, with 12 bases lying between them. The CDR3 has 15 residues. The V gene's germline CDR1 is MNHEY and CDR2 SVGAGI.

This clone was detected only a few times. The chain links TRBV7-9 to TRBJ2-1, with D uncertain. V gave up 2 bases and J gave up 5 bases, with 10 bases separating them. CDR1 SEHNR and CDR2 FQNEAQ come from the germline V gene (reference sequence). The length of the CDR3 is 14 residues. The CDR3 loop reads CASSLYTDNNEQFF. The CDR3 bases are TGTGCCAGCAGCTTATATACTGACAACAATGAGCAGTTCTTC.

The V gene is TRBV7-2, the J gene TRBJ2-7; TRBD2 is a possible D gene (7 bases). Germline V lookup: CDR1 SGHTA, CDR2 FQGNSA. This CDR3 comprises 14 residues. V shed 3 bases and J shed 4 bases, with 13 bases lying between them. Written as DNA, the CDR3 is TGTGCCAGCAGCTTTGGTGGGGGGGCGTACGAGCAGTACTTC. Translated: CASSFGGGAYEQYF.

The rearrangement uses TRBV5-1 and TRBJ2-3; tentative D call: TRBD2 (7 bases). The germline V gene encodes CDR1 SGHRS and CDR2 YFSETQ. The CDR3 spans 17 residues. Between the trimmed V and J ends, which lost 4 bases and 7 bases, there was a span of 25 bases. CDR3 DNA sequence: TGCGCCAGCAGCGCTAGGCCTGGCGGGGGCTTTGAGAATACGCAGTATTTT. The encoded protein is CASSARPGGGFENTQYF.

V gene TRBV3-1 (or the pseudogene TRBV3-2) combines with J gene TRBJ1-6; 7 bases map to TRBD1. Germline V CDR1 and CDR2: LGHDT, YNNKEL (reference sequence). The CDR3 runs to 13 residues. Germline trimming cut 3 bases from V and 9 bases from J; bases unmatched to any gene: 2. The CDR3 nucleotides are TGTGCCAGCAGCCAGACAGGGTTTTCACCCCTCCACTTT. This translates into CASSQTGFSPLHF.

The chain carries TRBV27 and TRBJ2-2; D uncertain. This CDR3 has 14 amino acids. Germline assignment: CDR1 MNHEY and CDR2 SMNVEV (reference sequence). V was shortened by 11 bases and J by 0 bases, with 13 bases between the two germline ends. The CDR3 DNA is TGTGCCGTCAGACGGCTAACGAACACCGGGGAGCTGTTTTTT. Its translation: CAVRRLTNTGELFF.

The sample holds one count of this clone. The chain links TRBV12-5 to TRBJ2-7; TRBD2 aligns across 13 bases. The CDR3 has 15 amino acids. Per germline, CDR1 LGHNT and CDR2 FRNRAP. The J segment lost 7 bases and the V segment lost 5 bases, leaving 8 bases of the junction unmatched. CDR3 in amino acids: CASGPGLAGVGEQYF. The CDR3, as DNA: TGTGCTAGTGGTCCCGGACTAGCGGGAGTGGGAGAGCAGTACTTC.

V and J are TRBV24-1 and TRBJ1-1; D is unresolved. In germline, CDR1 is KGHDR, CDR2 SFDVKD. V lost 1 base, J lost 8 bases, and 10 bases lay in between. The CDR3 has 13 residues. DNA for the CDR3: TGTGCCACCAGTGATTTTGAGGCTGCAGAAGCTTTCTTT. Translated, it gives CATSDFEAAEAFF.

The CDR3 sequence: CASSQGQAGDTEAFF. The CDR3 region has the DNA TGTGCCAGCAGCCAGGGACAGGCGGGGGACACTGAAGCTTTCTTT. The chain carries TRBV7-2 and TRBJ1-1; 8 bases align to TRBD1. Trimming took 5 bases from V and 3 from J; bases not matched to a gene: 8. Per the germline V gene, CDR1 is SGHTA and CDR2 is FQGNSA. The CDR3 spans 15 residues.

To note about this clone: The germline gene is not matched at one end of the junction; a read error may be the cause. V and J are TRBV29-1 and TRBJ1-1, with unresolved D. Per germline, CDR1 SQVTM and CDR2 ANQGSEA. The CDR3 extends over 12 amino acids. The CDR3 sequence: CSVEESYLVWVF. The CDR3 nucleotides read TGCAGCGTTGAGGAATCATATTTGGTATGGGTCTTT.

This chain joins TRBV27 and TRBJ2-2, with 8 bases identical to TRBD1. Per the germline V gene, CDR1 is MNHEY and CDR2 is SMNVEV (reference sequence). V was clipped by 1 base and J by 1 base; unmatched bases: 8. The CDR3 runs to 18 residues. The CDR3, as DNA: TGTGCCAGCAGTTTATACCCGTTGGGGACAGGGAACACCGGGGAGCTGTTTTTT. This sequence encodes CASSLYPLGTGNTGELFF.

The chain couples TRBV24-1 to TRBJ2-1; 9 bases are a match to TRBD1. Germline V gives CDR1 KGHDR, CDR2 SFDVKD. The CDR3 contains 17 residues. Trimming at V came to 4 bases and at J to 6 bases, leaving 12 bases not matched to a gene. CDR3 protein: CATSDSPGQGSSNEQFF. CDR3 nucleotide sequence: TGTGCCACCAGTGACTCCCCGGGACAGGGAAGCTCCAATGAGCAGTTCTTC.

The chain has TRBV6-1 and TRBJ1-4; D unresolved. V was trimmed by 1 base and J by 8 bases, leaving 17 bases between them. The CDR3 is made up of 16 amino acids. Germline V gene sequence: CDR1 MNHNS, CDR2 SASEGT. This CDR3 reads CASSEGWRSSAEKLFF. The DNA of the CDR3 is TGTGCCAGCAGTGAAGGGTGGAGATCAAGTGCAGAAAAACTGTTTTTT.

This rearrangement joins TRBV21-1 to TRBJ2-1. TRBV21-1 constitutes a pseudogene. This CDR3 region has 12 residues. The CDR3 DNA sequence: TGTGCCAGCGTCCCCCGGTGGATTGAGCAGTTCTTC. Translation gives CASVPRWIEQFF.

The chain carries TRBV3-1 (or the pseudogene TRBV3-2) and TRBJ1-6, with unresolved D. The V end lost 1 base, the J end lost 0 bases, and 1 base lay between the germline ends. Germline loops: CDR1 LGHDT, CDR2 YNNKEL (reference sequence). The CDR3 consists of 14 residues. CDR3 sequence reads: CASSQGSYNSPLHF. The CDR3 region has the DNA TGTGCCAGCAGCCAAGGCTCCTATAATTCACCCCTCCACTTT.